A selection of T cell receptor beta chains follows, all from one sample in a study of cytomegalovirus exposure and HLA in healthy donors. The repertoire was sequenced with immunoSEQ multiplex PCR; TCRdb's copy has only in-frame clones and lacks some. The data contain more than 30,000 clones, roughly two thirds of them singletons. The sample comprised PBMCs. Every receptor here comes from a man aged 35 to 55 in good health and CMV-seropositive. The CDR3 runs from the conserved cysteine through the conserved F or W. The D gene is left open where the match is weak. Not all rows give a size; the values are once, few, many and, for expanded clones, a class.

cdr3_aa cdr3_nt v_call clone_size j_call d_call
CASRASGGAGDEQFF TGTGCCAGCAGGGCTAGCGGGGGGGCAGGCGATGAGCAGTTCTTC TRBV7-9 few TRBJ2-1 TRBD2
CASTASRLAHARSYEQYF TGTGCCAGCACCGCTAGTCGTCTAGCCCACGCTCGCTCCTACGAGCAGTACTTC TRBV11-3 once TRBJ2-7 -
CASSETGTRVNEQYF TGTGCCAGCAGCGAGACCGGGACTAGAGTAAACGAGCAGTACTTC TRBV9 - TRBJ2-7 TRBD2
CASSPNQGYEQYF TGTGCCAGCAGCCCTAATCAGGGCTACGAGCAGTACTTC TRBV9 - TRBJ2-7 -
CASSSPDLSYEQYF TGTGCCAGCAGCTCACCGGACTTATCCTACGAGCAGTACTTC TRBV5-4 - TRBJ2-7 -
CASSEVGGANNEQFF TGTGCCAGCAGTGAAGTCGGGGGGGCCAACAATGAGCAGTTCTTC TRBV2 - TRBJ2-1 TRBD2
CASSSYQGEQFF TGTGCCAGTAGTTCCTATCAGGGCGAGCAGTTCTTC TRBV19 - TRBJ2-1 -
CASSQVGTGGKGTQYF TGCGCCAGCAGCCAAGTAGGGACAGGGGGCAAGGGTACGCAGTATTTT TRBV4-1 - TRBJ2-3 TRBD1
CASSLGQGGNTGELFF TGTGCCAGCAGCTTAGGACAGGGGGGGAACACCGGGGAGCTGTTTTTT TRBV7-9 - TRBJ2-2 TRBD1
CASSTLAGYQETQYF TGTGCCAGCAGCACACTAGCGGGGTACCAAGAGACCCAGTACTTC TRBV6-5 - TRBJ2-5 TRBD2
CASSPGNAGDTEAFF TGTGCCAGCAGCCCAGGGAACGCGGGGGACACTGAAGCTTTCTTT TRBV9 - TRBJ1-1 -
CASSSGQLNANTQYF TGTGCCAGCAGCTCTGGACAGCTCAACGCCAATACGCAGTATTTT TRBV6-6 - TRBJ2-3 -
CASSGAGAANYGYTF TGTGCCAGCAGTGGAGCGGGGGCGGCTAACTATGGCTACACCTTC TRBV2 - TRBJ1-2 -
CASSGGQLSTDTQYF TGCGCCAGCAGCGGGGGACAGCTGAGCACAGATACGCAGTATTTT TRBV5-1 few TRBJ2-3 TRBD1
CSVASTGFVSEAFF TGCAGCGTAGCAAGCACAGGGTTTGTTTCTGAAGCTTTCTTT TRBV29-1 - TRBJ1-1 -
CASSFVAGGTYEQYF TGTGCCAGCAGCTTCGTAGCGGGGGGGACCTACGAGCAGTACTTC TRBV5-4 - TRBJ2-7 TRBD2
CASSLGRGQEPQHF TGTGCCAGCAGCTTAGGCAGGGGGCAGGAGCCCCAGCATTTT TRBV7-6 - TRBJ1-5 TRBD1
CASSSVRQQETQYF TGCGCCAGCAGCTCGGTAAGACAGCAAGAGACCCAGTACTTC TRBV5-1 - TRBJ2-5 -
CASTGGWAKGGF TGTGCCAGCACCGGAGGATGGGCCAAGGGGGGGTTC TRBV2 - TRBJ2-7 -
CASSSRGRETQYF TGTGCCAGCAGCAGCCGTGGGAGGGAGACCCAGTACTTC TRBV4-2 - TRBJ2-5 -
CASSYWGQGIRETQYF TGTGCCAGCAGTTACTGGGGACAGGGGATCCGAGAGACCCAGTACTTC TRBV6-5 few TRBJ2-5 TRBD1
CASSERGPPVLSSTDTQYF TGCGCCAGCAGTGAGCGCGGCCCCCCGGTCCTTTCTAGCACAGATACGCAGTATTTT TRBV10-1 - TRBJ2-3 -
CATSPGGSGANVLTF TGTGCCACCAGCCCGGGGGGATCTGGGGCCAACGTCCTGACTTTC TRBV15 once TRBJ2-6 TRBD2
CASSNLRGWGNEKLFF TGTGCCAGTAGTAATCTCCGGGGGTGGGGTAATGAAAAACTGTTTTTT TRBV19 - TRBJ1-4 -
CASSYRGGRETQYF TGTGCCAGCAGTTACAGGGGAGGTCGAGAGACCCAGTACTTC TRBV6-6 - TRBJ2-5 -
CASSPRAGGDNEQFF TGTGCCAGCAGCCCTAGAGCGGGGGGGGACAATGAGCAGTTCTTC TRBV5-4 - TRBJ2-1 TRBD2
CASNPNRETQYF TGTGCCAGCAATCCTAACCGGGAGACCCAGTACTTC TRBV28 - TRBJ2-5 -
CASSLASFGSEQFF TGCGCCAGTTCCTTAGCTAGCTTCGGCAGTGAGCAGTTCTTC TRBV10-2 - TRBJ2-1 -
CASKEGDRGYEQYF TGTGCCAGCAAAGAAGGGGACAGGGGCTACGAGCAGTACTTC TRBV28 - TRBJ2-7 TRBD1
CATTDRGKNTEAFF TGTGCCACCACCGACAGGGGGAAGAACACTGAAGCTTTCTTT TRBV6-1 - TRBJ1-1 TRBD1
CSARTSSTDTQYF TGCAGCGCCCGGACTAGCAGTACAGATACGCAGTATTTT TRBV29-1 - TRBJ2-3 TRBD2
CASTPNRGRGPSGELFF TGTGCCAGCACTCCTAACAGGGGCAGGGGGCCAAGCGGGGAGCTGTTTTTT TRBV28 - TRBJ2-2 TRBD1
CASSPGHGTSAQETQYF TGCGCCAGCAGCCCGGGGCACGGGACTAGCGCCCAAGAGACCCAGTACTTC TRBV5-1 once TRBJ2-5 TRBD2
CASTRWGGEETQYF TGTGCCAGCACCCGGTGGGGCGGGGAAGAGACCCAGTACTTC TRBV7-9 few TRBJ2-5 -
CASSIPRSGYARDTQYF TGTGCCAGCAGCATCCCCAGATCCGGGTACGCACGTGATACGCAGTATTTT TRBV7-2 - TRBJ2-3 -
CASSPGRSNEQYF TGCGCCAGCAGCCCGGGGAGGTCTAACGAGCAGTACTTC TRBV4-1 - TRBJ2-7 -
CATSRVGEGNQPQHF TGTGCCACCAGCAGAGTGGGGGAGGGCAATCAGCCCCAGCATTTT TRBV15 - TRBJ1-5 -
CASSLVTPPPLATSYNEQFF TGCGCCAGCAGCTTGGTTACCCCTCCCCCCCTAGCTACGTCCTACAATGAGCAGTTCTTC TRBV5-1 - TRBJ2-1 -